One sample yielded the 30 T cell receptor beta chains listed below, sequenced in a study of T cell repertoires in cytomegalovirus infection. Antigen specificity for these receptors is unknown. A single record per CDR3 protein comes from TCRdb applying MiXCR to the reads. The sample holds a few hundred thousand distinct CDR3 sequences, 40% to 50% seen once. The sequenced sample was cultured PBMCs, obtained from culture after CMV antigen stimulation. The receptors shown here come from a human donor in good health (CMV status not recorded). Some clones in this sample may be carry-over from other donors' samples.

This chain joins TRBV6-8 and TRBJ2-7; the D gene is possibly TRBD1 (6 bases). The V end lost 6 bases, the J end lost 6 bases, and 12 bases lay between the germline ends. This CDR3 region has 12 residues. Germline loops: CDR1 MNHGY, CDR2 SAAAGT. The CDR3: CASRRTAFEQYF. The CDR3 DNA is TGTGCCAGCAGGAGGACAGCTTTCGAGCAGTACTTC.

V and J are TRBV7-2 and TRBJ2-5; D is uncertain. The CDR3 has 15 residues. CDR1 is SGHTA and CDR2 is FQGNSA in the germline V gene. The germline V and J ends were trimmed by 5 bases and 2 bases, with 15 bases remaining between them. CDR3 sequence (DNA): TGTGCCAGCAGCCCCCGACACAGAATACAAGAGACCCAGTACTTC. Translation gives CASSPRHRIQETQYF.

The V call is TRBV12-3 or TRBV12-4, the J call TRBJ2-7, with D perhaps TRBD1 or TRBD2 (6 bases each). The CDR3 has 15 residues. V lost 6 bases to trimming and J lost 7 bases, with 22 bases between them. For the CDR3, the DNA is TGTGCCAGCAGCACCTTCTGGTCCGGGGGCAGAGAGCAGTACTTC. It encodes CASSTFWSGGREQYF.

The rearrangement links TRBV6-1 to TRBJ1-3; tentative D call: TRBD1 (5 bases). Per the germline V gene, CDR1 is MNHNS and CDR2 is SASEGT. This CDR3 region has 14 residues. With 3 bases removed from V and 3 bases from J, the gap between germline ends came to 9 bases. DNA for the CDR3: TGTGCCAGCAGTGATGGGGACTTTGGAAACACCATATATTTT. Encoded protein: CASSDGDFGNTIYF.

The chain couples TRBV5-5 to TRBJ1-1; the D is unclear. Germline V gives CDR1 SGHKS, CDR2 YYEKEE (reference sequence). V dropped 1 base and J dropped 4 bases, with 23 bases sitting between them. The CDR3 contains 18 residues. The CDR3 here is CASSLIPQPRTLGTEAFF. The CDR3 DNA is TGTGCCAGCAGCTTGATCCCACAACCAAGAACTCTTGGCACTGAAGCTTTCTTT.

This clonotype was seen a handful of times. The chain combines TRBV7-8 with TRBJ1-6, with D possibly TRBD1 on 5 matching bases. This CDR3 comprises 15 residues. Deletions cut 2 bases from V and 6 bases from J, with 11 bases between. Looked up from germline, CDR1 is SGHVS and CDR2 is FQNEAQ. The CDR3 DNA is TGTGCCAGCAGCTTATTGGGGCGCGGTAATTCACCCCTCCACTTT. It yields the protein CASSLLGRGNSPLHF.

The genes are TRBV7-9 and TRBJ2-2; D possibly uses TRBD1 or TRBD2 (6 bases each). Trimming removed 11 bases from V and 0 bases from J, with 10 bases in between. This CDR3 has 13 residues. Germline V CDR1 and CDR2: SEHNR, FQNEAQ (reference sequence). Here the CDR3 DNA reads TGTGCCGGGGGGCCCACGAACACCGGGGAGCTGTTTTTT. Encoded protein: CAGGPTNTGELFF.

This clonotype came up a few times. This chain joins TRBV7-8 and TRBJ2-1; D is undetermined. Germline CDR1 and CDR2: SGHVS and FQNEAQ. This CDR3 is built from 15 residues. V was pared by 1 base and J by 10 bases, with 17 bases between. CDR3 nucleotide sequence: TGTGCCAGCAGCTTAGATTCCAGGCGGCCCCCCGAGCAGTTCTTC. This gives the protein CASSLDSRRPPEQFF. The full variable domain, completed using reference TRBV7-8 and TRBJ2-1, is GAGVSQSPRYKVAKRGQDVALRCDPISGHVSLFWYQQALGQGPEFLTYFQNEAQLDKSGLPSDRFFAERPEGSVSTLKIQRTQQEDSAVYLCASSLDSRRPPEQFFGPGTRLTVL.

The J gene is TRBJ2-3, the V gene TRBV12-3 or TRBV12-4; D is perhaps TRBD1 or TRBD2 (5 bases each). The ends were cut back, 7 bases at V and 6 bases at J, with 14 bases in the middle. This CDR3 has 13 amino acids. The chain's CDR3 is CASTLNEGDTQYF. For the CDR3, the DNA is TGTGCCAGCACCCTCAATGAGGGGGATACGCAGTATTTT.

In this sample, this clonotype turned up a few times. CDR3 protein: CASSPRGRLLEQFF. The CDR3 DNA follows: TGTGCCAGCAGCCCCCGGGGCCGCCTCCTTGAGCAGTTCTTC. This chain joins TRBV7-2 and TRBJ2-1; TRBD1 or TRBD2 may be the D gene (5 bases each). V dropped 5 bases and J dropped 9 bases, with 17 bases sitting between them. The V gene's germline CDR1 is SGHTA and CDR2 FQGNSA. The CDR3 runs 14 residues.

In this sample, this clonotype turned up a few times. The chain employs TRBV7-2 and TRBJ2-1; perhaps D is TRBD1 or TRBD2 (6 bases each). Per germline, CDR1 SGHTA and CDR2 FQGNSA. The length of the CDR3 is 13 residues. Trimming removed 5 bases from V and 9 bases from J, with 14 bases in between. The CDR3 nucleotides read TGTGCCAGCAGCCCAAGGCCGGGGGCTGAGCAGTTCTTC. Its protein is CASSPRPGAEQFF. The full variable domain, its missing parts supplied by reference TRBV7-2 and TRBJ2-1, is GAGVSQSPSNKVTEKGKDVELRCDPISGHTALYWYRQSLGQGLEFLIYFQGNSAPDKSGLPSDRFSAERTGGSVSTLTIQRTQQEDSAVYLCASSPRPGAEQFFGPGTRLTVL.

This chain uses TRBV6-1 with TRBJ2-3; D gene ambiguous. This CDR3 contains 14 residues. Trimming pared 2 bases from V and 1 base from J, leaving 7 bases between. Germline assignment: CDR1 MNHNS and CDR2 SASEGT. The CDR3 spells CASSESPRTDTQYF. The CDR3 DNA follows: TGTGCCAGCAGTGAATCCCCCCGCACAGATACGCAGTATTTT.

Here the CDR3 DNA reads TGTGCCAGCAGCCGGGGCCAGACAGATACGCAGTATTTT. Its translation is CASSRGQTDTQYF. The genes are TRBV7-2 and TRBJ2-3; either TRBD1 or TRBD2 may supply D (5 bases each). CDR1 and CDR2 (germline): SGHTA, FQGNSA. The germline V and J ends were trimmed by 5 bases and 3 bases, with 9 bases remaining between them. The CDR3 extends over 13 amino acids.

This clonotype was recorded many times. The rearrangement links TRBV7-2 to TRBJ1-1, with TRBD1 matching over 7 bases. The CDR3 length is 15 residues. J lost 1 base, V lost 5 bases, and 7 bases had no gene match. CDR1 and CDR2 from the germline V gene are SGHTA and FQGNSA. This chain's CDR3 is CASSPVGQANTEAFF. Written as DNA, the CDR3 is TGTGCCAGCAGCCCTGTCGGACAGGCGAACACTGAAGCTTTCTTT.

This clonotype was picked up a small number of times. This rearrangement joins TRBV7-2 to TRBJ2-7, with D uncertain. CDR3 size: 14 residues. Germline values: CDR1 SGHTA, CDR2 FQGNSA. With 5 bases removed from V and 0 bases from J, the gap between germline ends came to 11 bases. Here the CDR3 DNA reads TGTGCCAGCAGCCCCATTGATTCCTCCTACGAGCAGTACTTC. It specifies CASSPIDSSYEQYF.

V and J are TRBV12-3 or TRBV12-4 and TRBJ2-1; D gene ambiguous. The V gene lost 8 bases and the J gene lost 5 bases, with 10 bases spanning the gap. This CDR3 is built from 12 residues. The CDR3 sequence is CASVQQNNEQFF. The DNA of the CDR3 is TGTGCCAGCGTACAGCAGAACAATGAGCAGTTCTTC.

This clonotype was seen only a few times. This chain uses TRBV6-5 with TRBJ2-6; D gene ambiguous. CDR3 length equals 14 residues. Germline lookup yields CDR1 MNHEY and CDR2 SVGAGI. Trimming stripped 2 bases from V and 2 bases from J, with 4 bases between. The CDR3 protein is CASSYRAGANVLTF. The CDR3 DNA follows: TGTGCCAGCAGTTACAGGGCTGGGGCCAACGTCCTGACTTTC.

The V and J genes are TRBV6-2 or TRBV6-3 and TRBJ2-1; 7 bases map to TRBD2. The CDR3 covers 14 residues. Per germline, CDR1 MNHEY and CDR2 SVGEGT. V was pared by 6 bases and J by 10 bases, with 12 bases of the junction left unmatched. The CDR3 DNA reads as TGTGCCAGCAGCACTAGACTAGCAGGGAAAGAGCAGTTCTTC. As protein: CASSTRLAGKEQFF.

This clonotype was observed many times. CDR3 loop: CASSGVDGEQYF. CDR3 bases: TGTGCCAGCAGTGGTGTGGATGGAGAGCAGTACTTC. V and J are TRBV7-6 and TRBJ2-7; no reliable D call. Looked up from germline, CDR1 is SGHVS and CDR2 is FNYEAQ. The CDR3 is 12 residues long. V lost 6 bases and J lost 7, with 13 bases in between.

This clonotype was recorded a few times. The chain combines TRBV7-2 with TRBJ1-1; D is ambiguous. The V and J ends lost 2 bases and 2 bases respectively, with 9 bases between them. CDR1 is SGHTA, CDR2 FQGNSA, per germline. This CDR3 spans 14 amino acids. CDR3 in amino acids: CASSLTRVNTEAFF. The CDR3 bases are TGTGCCAGCAGCTTAACCAGAGTTAACACTGAAGCTTTCTTT.

This clonotype has ten or more counts. The V call is TRBV6-2 or TRBV6-3, the J call TRBJ2-5; D remains unclear. This CDR3 contains 11 residues. With 2 bases removed from V and 4 bases from J, the gap between germline ends came to 2 bases. The germline gives CDR1 MNHEY, CDR2 SVGEGT. The CDR3: CASSYGETQYF. The CDR3 coding sequence is TGTGCCAGCAGTTACGGAGAGACCCAGTACTTC.

J is TRBJ2-7 and V is TRBV6-2 or TRBV6-3, with D perhaps matching TRBD1 (7 bases). V lost 2 bases to trimming and J lost 3 bases, with 14 bases between them. The length of the CDR3 is 15 residues. The germline V gene has CDR1 MNHEY and CDR2 SVGEGT. CDR3 amino acids: CASSYMGGQLYEQYF. DNA for the CDR3: TGTGCCAGCAGTTACATGGGGGGACAGCTCTACGAGCAGTACTTC.

The CDR3 sequence is CASTLTPFYNSPLHF. The DNA of the CDR3 is TGTGCCAGCACCCTGACACCTTTCTATAATTCACCCCTCCACTTT. The rearrangement links TRBV7-2 to TRBJ1-6; D gene unclear. Germline CDR1 SGHTA, CDR2 FQGNSA. V was trimmed by 7 bases and J by 3 bases, leaving 13 bases between them. The CDR3 consists of 15 residues.

As to this clonotype: One end of the junction is discordant with germline, which a read error may explain. This chain uses TRBV20-1 with TRBJ1-6; D unclear. This CDR3 comprises 12 residues. The germline gives CDR1 DFQATT, CDR2 SNEGSKA (reference sequence). The DNA of the CDR3 is TGCAGCGCTAGGAGGCTTGGTTCACCCCTCCACTTT. This sequence encodes CSARRLGSPLHF.

The chain recombines TRBV20-1 with TRBJ1-2, with a weak D call TRBD1 (5 bases). CDR1 and CDR2 (germline): DFQATT, SNEGSKA (reference sequence). The CDR3 has 10 amino acids. V gave up 3 bases and J gave up 8 bases, with 7 bases separating them. CDR3 sequence: CSASGTGYTF. The CDR3 DNA follows: TGCAGTGCTAGCGGGACGGGCTACACCTTC.

V is TRBV5-1 and J is TRBJ2-7, with 9 bases aligning to TRBD1. The germline gives CDR1 SGHRS, CDR2 YFSETQ. With 4 bases clipped from V and 3 bases from J, the junction kept 14 bases outside the gene matches. CDR3 length: 17 amino acids. This CDR3 reads CASSPSPSGTGSYEQYF. CDR3 DNA: TGCGCCAGCAGCCCAAGTCCATCCGGGACAGGGAGCTACGAGCAGTACTTC.

The chain combines TRBV18 with TRBJ1-5; D is unclear. This CDR3 contains 15 residues. The V gene's germline CDR1 is KGHSH and CDR2 LQKENI. V was pared by 3 bases and J by 1 base, with 10 bases between. The CDR3, as DNA: TGTGCCAGCTCACCCGGCCCCGGCAGCAATCAGCCCCAGCATTTT. Its translation: CASSPGPGSNQPQHF.

This chain joins TRBV6-2 or TRBV6-3 and TRBJ2-3; TRBD2 agrees at 15 bases. This CDR3 spans 17 amino acids. Germline V gene sequence: CDR1 MNHEY, CDR2 SVGEGT. The trim removed 4 bases at V and 4 bases at J, leaving 6 bases unmatched. CDR3 sequence reads: CASSSRTSGRGADTQYF. The CDR3, as DNA: TGTGCCAGCAGTTCCCGGACTAGCGGGAGGGGGGCAGATACGCAGTATTTT.

The chain combines TRBV7-2 with TRBJ1-1, with unresolved D. This CDR3 is built from 12 residues. Germline V gene sequence: CDR1 SGHTA, CDR2 FQGNSA. Between the trimmed V and J ends, which lost 2 bases and 6 bases, there was a span of 7 bases. CDR3 in DNA: TGTGCCAGCAGCTTATGGGCAGCTGAAGCTTTCTTT. This codes for CASSLWAAEAFF.

This clonotype has just one count. The chain employs TRBV20-1 and TRBJ2-7; 8 positions match TRBD2. Germline trimming cut 0 bases from V and 1 base from J; bases unmatched to any gene: 5. The CDR3 length is 15 residues. Germline lookup yields CDR1 DFQATT and CDR2 SNEGSKA (reference sequence). The CDR3 protein is CSARDLPSGSYEQYF. DNA of the CDR3: TGCAGTGCTAGAGATCTTCCTAGCGGGTCCTACGAGCAGTACTTC.